This TCR beta chain was observed in a study of blood T cell repertoires in COVID-19. Across the whole study: Researchers got acute and convalescent COVID-19 samples from the United States, Italy and Spain. T cells, B-cell-depleted T cells, or PBMCs supplied cDNA or gDNA.

How the authors handled the data: It was from reference gene primer amplification that nucleated cell counts were estimated. Only in-frame clones appear in the TCRdb table, and some are missing; sequencing was by immunoSEQ multiplex PCR. V, J and clone size derive from that table, while D and trimming were established from the DNA sequence. Among 400,000 to 450,000 clones listed, about 87% were seen once. There are 14 residues in the CDR3. CDR1 is SGHAT, CDR2 FQDESV, per germline (reference sequence). Trimming left V 5 bases short and J 5 bases short, with 16 bases between. This clone occurred once. Seattle participants joined during active infection and were tracked over time.

The receptor was derived from a woman aged 45-60 years with COVID-19, enrolled during active disease. The chain recombines TRBV11-1 with TRBJ2-7; weak D call: TRBD2 (6 bases). Input material: peripheral blood. CDR3 sequence: CASSRGTLKNEQYF. The CDR3 bases are TGTGCCAGCAGCCGGGGGACCCTTAAGAACGAGCAGTACTTC.